This TCR beta chain appears in the sequencing data of a study of blood T cell repertoires in COVID-19. The overall study: Samples taken during acute and convalescent COVID-19 were collected in the United States, Italy and Spain. The cDNA or gDNA used as material had been derived from T cells, B-cell-depleted T cells, or PBMCs.

As handled by the study authors: Counts of nucleated cells, estimated from reference gene primer amplification, were obtained. Measured with immunoSEQ multiplex PCR; TCRdb has only the in-frame clones, and not every one. V and J calls and clone size are given by that table; D and trimming were obtained from the DNA. The data hold approximately 150,000 clones, with 80% to 90% observed a single time. Germline-derived CDR1 and CDR2 are SEHNR and FQNEAQ (reference sequence). V lost 1 base to trimming and J lost 3 bases; unmatched junction nucleotides: 3. The CDR3 is made up of 15 amino acids. V gene TRBV7-9 combines with J gene TRBJ1-1; 9 nucleotides align to TRBD1. Sequences were obtained from peripheral blood. The TCR comes from a woman between 70 and 85 years old with acute or convalescent COVID-19. The chain's CDR3 is CASSLGDRVDTEAFF. DNA for the CDR3: TGTGCCAGCAGCTTAGGGGACAGGGTAGACACTGAAGCTTTCTTT.